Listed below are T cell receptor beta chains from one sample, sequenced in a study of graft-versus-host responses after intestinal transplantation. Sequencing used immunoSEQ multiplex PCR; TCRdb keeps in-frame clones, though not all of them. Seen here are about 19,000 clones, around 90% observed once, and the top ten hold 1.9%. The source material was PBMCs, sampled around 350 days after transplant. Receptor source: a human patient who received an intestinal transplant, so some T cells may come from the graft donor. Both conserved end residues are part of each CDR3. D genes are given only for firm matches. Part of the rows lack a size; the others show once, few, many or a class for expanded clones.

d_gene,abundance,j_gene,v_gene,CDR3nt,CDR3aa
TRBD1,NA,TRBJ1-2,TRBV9,TGTGCCAGCAGCCCTCACACAGGGGGCGGGTACTATGGCTACACCTTC,CASSPHTGGGYYGYTF
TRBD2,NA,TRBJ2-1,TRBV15,TGTGCCACCAGCAGAGAGGAGCGGGGGGACAACAATGAGCAGTTCTTC,CATSREERGDNNEQFF
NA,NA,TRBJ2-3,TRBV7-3,TGTGCCAGCAGTTCAACAGGGCGCGGAGATACGCAGTATTTT,CASSSTGRGDTQYF
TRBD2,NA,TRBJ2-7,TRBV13,TGTGCCAGCAGCTTAAAGCGGGACGCCTACGAGCAGTACTTC,CASSLKRDAYEQYF
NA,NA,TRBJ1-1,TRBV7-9,TGTGCCAGCAGCTTAGGGTCGGCCTCCACTGAAGCTTTCTTT,CASSLGSASTEAFF
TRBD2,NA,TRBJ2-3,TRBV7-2,TGTGCCAGCAGCCCGACGACTAGCGGCACAGATACGCAGTATTTT,CASSPTTSGTDTQYF
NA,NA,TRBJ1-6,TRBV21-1,TGTGCCAGCAGCAAAGCGGGAGACATGTTCAGTGGGGGCTCCTATAATTCACCCCTCCACTTT,CASSKAGDMFSGGSYNSPLHF
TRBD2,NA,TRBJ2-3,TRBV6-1,TGTGCCAGCAGTGCAGTAAGTGGTAGCGGGGCAGATACGCAGTATTTT,CASSAVSGSGADTQYF
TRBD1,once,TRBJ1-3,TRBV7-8,TGTGCCAGCAGCTCCGGGACAGGGGATAGAAACACCATATATTTT,CASSSGTGDRNTIYF
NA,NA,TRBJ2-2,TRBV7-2,TGTGCCAGCAGTCTAGTAGTCGGCACCGGGGAGCTGTTTTTT,CASSLVVGTGELFF
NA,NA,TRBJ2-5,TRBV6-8,TGTGCCAGCAGCTTGGGGTTCGTAGAGACCCAGTACTTC,CASSLGFVETQYF
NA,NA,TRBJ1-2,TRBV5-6,TGTGCCAGCAGCTTGGAGCGGGTCCGCTACACCTTC,CASSLERVRYTF
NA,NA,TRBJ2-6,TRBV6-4,TGTGCCAGCAGTGTCGGCAACTCTGGGGCCAACGTCCTGACTTTC,CASSVGNSGANVLTF
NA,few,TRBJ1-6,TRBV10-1,TGCGCCAGCGGTGGGCAGGGAAATTCACCCCTCCACTTT,CASGGQGNSPLHF
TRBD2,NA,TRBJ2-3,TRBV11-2,TGTGCCAGCAGCTTGAGCGGGAATACGCAGTATTTT,CASSLSGNTQYF
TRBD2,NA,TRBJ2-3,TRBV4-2,TGTGCCAGCAGCCAAGATGCGGGAGGGCCAGATACGCAGTATTTT,CASSQDAGGPDTQYF
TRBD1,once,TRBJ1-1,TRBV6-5,TGTGCCAGCAGTAACAGGGGGGACACTGAAGCTTTCTTT,CASSNRGDTEAFF
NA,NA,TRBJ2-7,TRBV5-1,TGCGCCAGCAGCTTGAGCAGATACACAGGCTACGAGCAGTACTTC,CASSLSRYTGYEQYF
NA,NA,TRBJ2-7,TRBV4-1,TGCGCCAGCAGCCGCGGGACGGACTACTCCTACGAGCAGTACTTC,CASSRGTDYSYEQYF
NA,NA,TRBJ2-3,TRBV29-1,TGCAGCGTTGACGGCAGCTCCACAGATACGCAGTATTTT,CSVDGSSTDTQYF
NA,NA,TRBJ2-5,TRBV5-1,TGCGCCAGCAGCTTGGTGGGCGGGGACCAGACCCAGTACTTC,CASSLVGGDQTQYF
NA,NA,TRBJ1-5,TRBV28,TGTGCCACTCAACGGTATAGCAATCAGCCCCAGCATTTT,CATQRYSNQPQHF
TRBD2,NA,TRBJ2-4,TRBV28,TGTGCCAGCCGTACCATTTTAGCGGGGAAAGCCAAAAACATTCAGTACTTC,CASRTILAGKAKNIQYF
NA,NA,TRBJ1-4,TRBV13,TGTGCCAGCAGCTTAGGCAGGGGAGGTGAAAAACTGTTTTTT,CASSLGRGGEKLFF
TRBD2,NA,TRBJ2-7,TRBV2,TGTGCCAGCAGTCGGGGGGGGCCCTCCTACGAGCAGTACTTC,CASSRGGPSYEQYF
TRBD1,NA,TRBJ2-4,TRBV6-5,TGTGCCAGCAGCCCCGGACAGGTTGGCAAAAACATTCAGTACTTC,CASSPGQVGKNIQYF
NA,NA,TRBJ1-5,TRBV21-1,TGTGCCAGCAGCAAAAAGCTTTGGCTTTATAGCAATCAGCCCCAGCATTTT,CASSKKLWLYSNQPQHF
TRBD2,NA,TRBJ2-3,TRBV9,TGTGCCAGCAGCGTATCCAGCGGGGGCCGCACAGATACGCAGTATTTT,CASSVSSGGRTDTQYF
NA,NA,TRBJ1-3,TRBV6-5,TGTGCCAGCAGCCTACAGGGTTTCGCCAACACCATATATTTT,CASSLQGFANTIYF
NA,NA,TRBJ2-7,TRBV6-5,TGTGCCAGCAGTGCGAATTCCTTGACAGTTCCCGCCGCGGACTTC,CASSANSLTVPAADF
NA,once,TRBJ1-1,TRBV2,TGTGCCAGCAGTGAACTGGGGCAGGGCGTGGAAGCTTTCTTT,CASSELGQGVEAFF
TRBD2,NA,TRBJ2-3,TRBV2,TGTGCCAGCAGCGGGACTAGCGGGAAAGCAACAGATACGCAGTATTTT,CASSGTSGKATDTQYF
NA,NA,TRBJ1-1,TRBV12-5,TGTGCTAGTGGTTTTCCCCCGGCAGATAACAACACTGAAGCTTTCTTT,CASGFPPADNNTEAFF
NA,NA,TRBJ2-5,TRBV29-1,TGCAGCGACCATTCCGGGACACTGGACTTC,CSDHSGTLDF
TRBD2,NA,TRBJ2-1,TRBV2,TGTGCCAGCAGGAGAGGGACTAGCGGGGAGGTGTGGAATGAGCAGTTCTTC,CASRRGTSGEVWNEQFF
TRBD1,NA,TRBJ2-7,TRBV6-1,TGTGCCAGCAGTGAATCCGAGACAGGGGGCTACGAGCAGTACTTC,CASSESETGGYEQYF
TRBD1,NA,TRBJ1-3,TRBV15,TGTGCCACCAGCAGAAGGGGGCTGCTGGGGGGAAACACCATATATTTT,CATSRRGLLGGNTIYF
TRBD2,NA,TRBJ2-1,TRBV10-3,TGTGCCATCAGGTATAGCGGGGGGGCCGGGAATGAGCAGTTCTTC,CAIRYSGGAGNEQFF
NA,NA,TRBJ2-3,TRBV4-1,TGCGCCAGCAGCCCTACTAGCTTGAGCACAGATACGCAGTATTTT,CASSPTSLSTDTQYF
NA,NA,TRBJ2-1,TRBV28,TGTGCCAGCAGTTTATTCACAGGAGTCCCTAAGGATGAGCAGTTCTTC,CASSLFTGVPKDEQFF
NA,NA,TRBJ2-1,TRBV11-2,TGTGCCAGCAGCTTAGTTCGACTAGTTAGCTACAATGAGCAGTTCTTC,CASSLVRLVSYNEQFF
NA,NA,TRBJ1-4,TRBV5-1,TGCGCCAGCAGCTTGGCTGGGGTACCGGGGGAAAAACTGTTTTTT,CASSLAGVPGEKLFF
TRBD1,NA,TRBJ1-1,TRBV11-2,TGTGCCAGCAGCTTAGGCCAGGGGGGTTATGTGGGAGCTTTCTTT,CASSLGQGGYVGAFF
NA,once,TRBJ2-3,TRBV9,TGTGCCAGCAGCGCGGGCGTCACAGATACGCAGTATTTT,CASSAGVTDTQYF
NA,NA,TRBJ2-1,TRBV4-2,TGTGCCAGCAGCGTGGGGGGAGTGGACTACAATGAGCAGTTCTTC,CASSVGGVDYNEQFF
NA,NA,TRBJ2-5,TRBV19,TGTGCCAGTAGTGGACAGTGGGGAGAGACCCAGTACTTC,CASSGQWGETQYF
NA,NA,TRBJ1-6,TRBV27,TGTGCCAGCACCCTACCCCTCCACTTT,CASTLPLHF
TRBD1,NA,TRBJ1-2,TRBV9,TGTGCCAGCAGCGCCGACAGGGAGAGCTATGGCTACACCTTC,CASSADRESYGYTF
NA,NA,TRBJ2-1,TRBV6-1,TGTGCCAGCAGTGAAGCAACAGGAGGGGGGGGGAGCTCCTACAATGAGCAGTTCTTC,CASSEATGGGGSSYNEQFF
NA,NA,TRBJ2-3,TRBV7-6,TGTGCCAGCAGCTTAGGGGGCACAGATACGCAGTATTTT,CASSLGGTDTQYF
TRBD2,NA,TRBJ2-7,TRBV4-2,TGTGCCAGCAGCCAAGTAACCCCGGGGGGGCTAAACGAGCAGTACTTC,CASSQVTPGGLNEQYF